Presented here are 12 T cell receptor beta chains from one specimen sequenced in a study of beta chain features in type 1 diabetes. The study, taken as a whole, reports: Shorter TCRB CDR3s, moderately but significantly so, were found in Type 1 diabetes patients in all four CD4+ subsets.

Reverse transcribing all isolated RNA meant expressed TCRB transcripts were sequenced. Libraries were prepared by immunoSEQ multiplex PCR; TCRdb keeps only in-frame clonotypes and omits some of them. Of roughly 140,000 clones listed, 10% are singletons. Their antigens are not known. Sequencing used central memory CD4+ T cells from blood. The receptors derive from a man aged 30 to 45 with type 1 diabetes.

The V and J genes are TRBV18 and TRBJ2-1, with 9 bases aligning to TRBD2. The CDR3 spans 17 residues. Germline V lookup: CDR1 KGHSH, CDR2 LQKENI. Trimming took 3 bases from V and 3 from J; bases not matched to a gene: 9. The CDR3 coding sequence is TGTGCCAGCTCACCCTCTATTAGCGGGAGAGTCTACAATGAGCAGTTCTTC. This codes for CASSPSISGRVYNEQFF.

The CDR3 is CATRQVDYGYTF. CDR3 nucleotide sequence: TGTGCCACCAGACAGGTCGACTATGGCTACACCTTC. The chain uses TRBV10-3 and TRBJ1-2; D may be TRBD1 (6 bases). Germline loops: CDR1 ENHRY, CDR2 SYGVKD. The CDR3 runs 12 residues. V was shortened by 10 bases and J by 3 bases, with 12 bases between the two germline ends.

The chain uses TRBV9 and TRBJ2-1, with 7 bases fitting TRBD2. V shed 1 base and J 10 bases; nucleotides not matched to a gene: 8. Germline lookup yields CDR1 SGDLS and CDR2 YYNGEE. This CDR3 has 14 residues. The DNA of the CDR3 is TGTGCCAGCAGCGTAATGGCTGGGAGGGCCGAGCAGTTCTTC. Protein product: CASSVMAGRAEQFF. Looking up the rest from reference TRBV9 and TRBJ2-1 gives the full variable domain: DSGVTQTPKHLITATGQRVTLRCSPRSGDLSVYWYQQSLDQGLQFLIQYYNGEERAKGNILERFSAQQFPDLHSELNLSSLELGDSALYFCASSVMAGRAEQFFGPGTRLTVL.

V gene TRBV5-1 combines with J gene TRBJ1-1; D is uncertain. The CDR3 consists of 15 residues. Germline V gene data show CDR1 as SGHRS and CDR2 as YFSETQ. Trimming left V 3 bases short and J 4 bases short, with 16 bases between. As DNA, the CDR3 is TGCGCCAGCAGCTCCATGTACGCGGTCGGCACTGAAGCTTTCTTT. Protein product: CASSSMYAVGTEAFF.

This CDR3 reads CASSDFYEQYF. The CDR3 region has the DNA TGTGCCAGCAGTGACTTCTACGAGCAGTACTTC. J is TRBJ2-7 and V is TRBV2; D remains unclear. Germline V gives CDR1 SNHLY, CDR2 FYNNEI. This CDR3 region has 11 residues. V was cut by 3 bases and J by 3 bases, with 3 bases left in between.

The chain has TRBV5-1 and TRBJ2-5; TRBD2 matches 12 bases. The V and J ends lost 4 bases and 4 bases, in that order; junction bases with no gene match: 2. CDR1 is SGHRS, CDR2 YFSETQ, per germline. The CDR3 spans 14 residues. CDR3 DNA sequence: TGCGCCAGCAGCAGGACTAGCGGGATAGAGACCCAGTACTTC. It yields the protein CASSRTSGIETQYF.

CDR3 DNA sequence: TGCGCCAGCAGCCAAGTACAGGGAACCTATGGCTACACCTTC. Encoded protein: CASSQVQGTYGYTF. The chain carries TRBV4-1 and TRBJ1-2, with D maybe TRBD1 (6 bases). The V and J ends lost 1 base and 4 bases respectively, with 10 bases between them. CDR3 length: 14 residues. Germline lookup yields CDR1 MGHRA and CDR2 YSYEKL.

The chain links TRBV4-2 to TRBJ1-4; D might be TRBD1 (5 bases). The germline gives CDR1 LGHNA, CDR2 YNFKEQ. This CDR3 is 15 amino acids long. V was cut by 1 base and J by 3 bases, with 9 bases left in between. CDR3 coding DNA: TGTGCCAGCAGCCAAGGCGGGGGTTCTAATGAAAAACTGTTTTTT. Translated: CASSQGGGSNEKLFF.

This clone was counted a few times. CDR3 loop: CASSLTGKNEQFF. The CDR3 DNA is TGTGCCAGCAGTTTAACGGGGAAGAATGAGCAGTTCTTC. J is TRBJ2-1 and V is TRBV27, with D perhaps TRBD2 (5 bases). The V end lost 2 bases, the J end lost 7 bases, and 9 bases lay between the germline ends. CDR1 and CDR2 (germline): MNHEY, SMNVEV (reference sequence). The CDR3 is 13 residues long.

This clone showed up just a few times. The chain recombines TRBV27 with TRBJ1-1; 10 bases align to TRBD1. Germline-derived CDR1 and CDR2 are MNHEY and SMNVEV (reference sequence). The V gene end was trimmed by 5 bases and the J gene end by 1 base; junction bases not matched to a gene: 7. The CDR3 extends over 16 amino acids. The CDR3 DNA reads as TGTGCCAGCAGTACGCCGGACAGGGGGACGAACACTGAAGCTTTCTTT. As protein: CASSTPDRGTNTEAFF.

V and J are TRBV30 and TRBJ1-5; D unclear. The CDR3 has 15 residues. The V and J ends lost 0 bases and 2 bases respectively, with 11 bases between them. CDR1 is GTSNPN and CDR2 is SVGIG in the germline V gene (reference sequence). CDR3 residues: CAWSVFGVGNQPQHF. The CDR3 DNA follows: TGTGCCTGGAGTGTCTTCGGGGTTGGCAATCAGCCCCAGCATTTT. The full variable domain, its missing parts supplied by reference TRBV30 and TRBJ1-5, is SQTIHQWPATLVQPVGSPLSLECTVEGTSNPNLYWYRQAAGRGLQLLFYSVGIGQISSEVPQNLSASRPQDRQFILSSKKLLLSDSGFYLCAWSVFGVGNQPQHFGDGTRLSIL.

V is TRBV18 and J is TRBJ2-7; TRBD1 matches 8 bases. J lost 6 bases, V lost 3 bases, and 4 bases had no gene match. The CDR3 has 13 residues. Per germline, CDR1 KGHSH and CDR2 LQKENI. The CDR3 here is CASSPGQVPEQYF. CDR3 sequence (DNA): TGTGCCAGCTCACCGGGACAGGTGCCCGAGCAGTACTTC. The variable domain in full, completed from reference TRBV18 and TRBJ2-7, reads NAGVMQNPRHLVRRRGQEARLRCSPMKGHSHVYWYRQLPEEGLKFMVYLQKENIIDESGMPKERFSAEFPKEGPSILRIQQVVRGDSAAYFCASSPGQVPEQYFGPGTRLTVT.